The TCR beta chain described here comes from a study of T-cell reconstitution after alpha-beta-depleted transplantation in children. CDR1 and CDR2 from the germline V gene are MGHDK and SYGVNS. The V gene end was trimmed by 0 bases and the J gene end by 6 bases; junction bases not matched to a gene: 9. The CDR3 totals 17 residues. Study-level results: Several hundred graft clones that had expanded were reportedly the source of alpha-beta T cells about two months after transplant. Several patients had high TCRbeta diversity at day 60; it came from surviving recipient T cells and thymic progenitors. From newly produced T cells came most of the T-cell counts and diversity one year after transplant.

For TCRbeta, the library was prepared with unique molecular identifiers. TCRdb re-derived calls from the PCR reads in MiXCR, one entry per CDR3 protein. The sample carries some 600,000 distinct CDR3 sequences, under 15% recorded once. Only a few counts were recorded for this clonotype. What it binds is unknown. The sequence came from a male patient younger than 18 who had a stem cell transplant for acute myeloid leukemia, so the T cells may come from the graft donor. The V gene is TRBV25-1, the J gene TRBJ1-2; 11 nucleotides match TRBD1. This material consisted of PBMCs, mostly from graft donor cells, taken 360 days after TCRalphabeta/CD19-depleted stem cell transplant. The CDR3 DNA follows: TGTGCCAGCAGTGAATATAGTTGGGGACAGGGGGAACATGGCTACACCTTC. Protein: CASSEYSWGQGEHGYTF.